This T cell receptor beta chain was identified in a study of shared clonotypes between healthy human individuals. Study-wide points: In this cohort, only blood was sampled, and tissue repertoires likely differ.

The CDR3 has 15 residues. Germline loops: CDR1 SGHDT, CDR2 YYEEEE. V lost 1 base to trimming and J lost 2 bases, with 13 bases between them. It was CD45RO-negative cells, positively selected for CCR7, that made up naive CD8 cells, with terminally differentiated effector memory CD45RA+ cells excluded. The repertoire was sequenced with immunoSEQ multiplex PCR; TCRdb's copy has only in-frame clones and lacks some. The data show some 740,000 clones, with almost 95% seen just once and nearly 25% held by the top ten. As to this clone: Its antigen is as yet unknown.

The V call is TRBV5-6, the J call TRBJ2-7, with D maybe TRBD2 (6 bases). The sequence derives from a young man in good health. Sequencing input: naive CD8+ T cells sorted from blood. In DNA form, the CDR3 reads TGTGCCAGCAGCTTGCCGGCTAGCGCTACCTACGAGCAGTACTTC. It is translated as CASSLPASATYEQYF.